This passage covers 25 T cell receptor beta chains from one sample sequenced in a study of type 1 and type 2 diabetes patients. PCR was run on genomic DNA. Amplification of the beta chain CDR3 used 30 forward and 13 reverse multiplex primers. TCRdb re-analysed the multiplex PCR reads in MiXCR, keeping a single row per CDR3 protein. The sample holds more than 250,000 distinct CDR3 sequences; more than 40% are singletons and the top ten take roughly an eighth. Material for sequencing was peripheral blood mononuclear cells (PBMCs). The source is a man younger than 35 with type 2 diabetes.

This sequence joins TRBV28 and TRBJ2-6; the D is unclear. Looked up from germline, CDR1 is MDHEN and CDR2 is SYDVKM. This CDR3 has 15 amino acids. V was cut by 3 bases and J by 1 base, with 7 bases left in between. For the CDR3, the DNA is TGTGCCAGCAGTTTCGGCGGTTCTGGGGCCAACGTCCTGACTTTC. It specifies CASSFGGSGANVLTF.

The chain combines TRBV5-5 with TRBJ2-7; TRBD1 is a possible D gene (6 bases). V shed 7 bases and J shed 0 bases, with 17 bases lying between them. Germline V gene sequence: CDR1 SGHKS, CDR2 YYEKEE (reference sequence). The CDR3 loop spans 15 amino acids. The CDR3 reads CASGSQGSSSYEQYF. Written as DNA, the CDR3 is TGTGCCAGCGGCTCTCAGGGGTCCAGCTCCTACGAGCAGTACTTC.

In its sample, this clonotype was seen a few times. This chain connects TRBV27 to TRBJ2-6, with a weak D call TRBD2 (6 bases). This CDR3 has 16 amino acids. The germline V and J ends were trimmed by 2 bases and 0 bases, with 8 bases remaining between them. Germline assignment: CDR1 MNHEY and CDR2 SMNVEV (reference sequence). The DNA for the CDR3 is TGTGCCAGCAGTTTACTGGGGGGCTCTGGGGCCAACGTCCTGACTTTC. Translated: CASSLLGGSGANVLTF.

The rearrangement uses TRBV10-3 and TRBJ1-2; D possibly corresponds to TRBD1 (6 bases). Looked up from germline, CDR1 is ENHRY and CDR2 is SYGVKD. Trimming cost V 10 bases and J 7 bases, with 19 bases left between them. CDR3 length: 13 residues. CDR3 nucleotides: TGTGCCACCTCCGGACAGTCAGCTGGTGGCTACACCTTC. Translation gives CATSGQSAGGYTF.

The V gene is TRBV2, the J gene TRBJ2-2; D is unresolved. Germline CDR1 and CDR2: SNHLY and FYNNEI. Trimming left V 5 bases short and J 6 bases short, with 13 bases between. This CDR3 is 14 amino acids long. The CDR3 DNA reads TGTGCCAGCAGTCCCGATCCCAACCCCGGGGAGCTGTTTTTT. It codes for CASSPDPNPGELFF.

This clonotype was seen a handful of times. The chain's CDR3 is CASSIGTSGSYEQYF. Written as DNA, the CDR3 is TGTGCCAGTAGTATCGGGACTAGCGGGAGCTACGAGCAGTACTTC. The J gene is TRBJ2-7, the V gene TRBV30; TRBD2 aligns across 14 bases. Trimming removed 8 bases from V and 3 bases from J; junction bases left unmatched: 9. CDR3 length: 15 amino acids. The germline V gene has CDR1 GTSNPN and CDR2 SVGIG (reference sequence).

In its sample, this clonotype was seen a few times. The chain links TRBV6-5 to TRBJ2-5; 12 bases agree with TRBD2. The CDR3 extends over 15 amino acids. V lost 5 bases to trimming and J lost 1 base; unmatched junction nucleotides: 2. Germline CDR1 and CDR2: MNHEY and SVGAGI. The CDR3 nucleotides read TGTGCCAGCAGTCTACTAGCGGGGGGCCAAGAGACCCAGTACTTC. Protein product: CASSLLAGGQETQYF.

This clonotype has a handful of counts. The chain is built from TRBV7-2 and TRBJ2-5; possibly TRBD1 for D (7 bases). This CDR3 has 14 residues. V was shortened by 1 base and J by 5 bases, with 11 bases between the two germline ends. Germline values: CDR1 SGHTA, CDR2 FQGNSA. The CDR3 bases are TGTGCCAGCAGCTTAGTACCAGGGGGGGAGACCCAGTACTTC. Protein sequence: CASSLVPGGETQYF.

The genes are TRBV4-1 and TRBJ2-1, with D possibly matching TRBD1 (5 bases). CDR1 is MGHRA and CDR2 is YSYEKL in the germline V gene. V was shortened by 8 bases and J by 9 bases, with 17 bases between the two germline ends. The CDR3 spans 13 residues. The CDR3 here is CASHQGTKGEQFF. In DNA, the CDR3 is TGCGCCAGCCATCAGGGCACCAAGGGTGAGCAGTTCTTC.

The chain combines TRBV15 with TRBJ2-1, with D maybe TRBD2 (6 bases). The CDR3 is made up of 17 amino acids. The germline V gene has CDR1 LNHNV and CDR2 YYDKDF (reference sequence). V shed 3 bases and J shed 7 bases, with 22 bases lying between them. The CDR3 sequence is CATSSLTGLRAGNEQFF. CDR3 coding DNA: TGTGCCACCAGCAGCCTCACGGGACTCCGGGCGGGGAATGAGCAGTTCTTC.

This chain joins TRBV10-1 and TRBJ1-3; no reliable D call. The CDR3 sequence is 12 residues long. Between the trimmed V and J ends, which lost 3 bases and 5 bases, there was a span of 5 bases. Germline loops: CDR1 WNHNN, CDR2 SYGVQD (reference sequence). Written as DNA, the CDR3 is TGCGCCAGCAGTGATGGGAGAAACACCATATATTTT. This codes for CASSDGRNTIYF.

This sequence joins TRBV20-1 and TRBJ2-3; D may be TRBD2 (7 bases). CDR1 DFQATT and CDR2 SNEGSKA come from the germline V gene (reference sequence). Trimming shortened V by 1 base and J by 6 bases, and 20 bases separated the two germline ends. This CDR3 has 16 amino acids. The CDR3 sequence: CSARAGGLSLGDTQYF. In DNA form, the CDR3 reads TGCAGTGCTAGAGCCGGGGGGCTGTCCTTAGGGGATACGCAGTATTTT.

CDR3 in DNA: TGTGCCAGCAGTTTATTTGGGGTCGGCGACAGAGCCATGAACACTGAAGCTTTCTTT. This codes for CASSLFGVGDRAMNTEAFF. The V and J genes are TRBV27 and TRBJ1-1; the D gene is possibly TRBD1 (5 bases). The CDR3 is 19 residues long. The V gene's germline CDR1 is MNHEY and CDR2 SMNVEV (reference sequence). The ends were cut back, 1 base at V and 0 bases at J, with 21 bases in the middle.

J is TRBJ1-3 and V is TRBV7-2; D is unclear. V was cut by 1 base and J by 8 bases, with 9 bases left in between. The CDR3 runs to 13 residues. From germline, CDR1 is SGHTA and CDR2 FQGNSA. DNA of the CDR3: TGTGCCAGCAGCTTAGATGGGTTGGACACCATATATTTT. Translated: CASSLDGLDTIYF.

This clonotype has more than one count but fewer than ten. The rearrangement joins TRBV7-2 to TRBJ2-2; no firm D call. The CDR3 runs 12 residues. CDR1 and CDR2 (germline): SGHTA, FQGNSA. Trimming pared 5 bases from V and 12 bases from J, leaving 13 bases between. CDR3 protein: CASSPRAQKLFF. The CDR3 nucleotides read TGTGCCAGCAGCCCCCGGGCTCAGAAGCTGTTTTTT. Full variable domain (rest looked up from reference TRBV7-2 and TRBJ2-2): GAGVSQSPSNKVTEKGKDVELRCDPISGHTALYWYRQSLGQGLEFLIYFQGNSAPDKSGLPSDRFSAERTGGSVSTLTIQRTQQEDSAVYLCASSPRAQKLFFGEGSRLTVL.

The rearrangement joins TRBV9 to TRBJ2-5; D not certain. The CDR3 is made up of 14 amino acids. The germline gives CDR1 SGDLS, CDR2 YYNGEE. The V end lost 1 base, the J end lost 2 bases, and 9 bases lay between the germline ends. CDR3 DNA: TGTGCCAGCAGCGTATCAGCAGTTCAAGAGACCCAGTACTTC. This translates into CASSVSAVQETQYF.

The genes are TRBV28 and TRBJ1-4; possibly TRBD1 for D (5 bases). Germline V CDR1 and CDR2: MDHEN, SYDVKM. V gave up 5 bases and J gave up 8 bases, with 21 bases separating them. The CDR3 consists of 16 residues. The CDR3 DNA sequence: TGTGCCAGCAGTCCCCTCCAGGTAGGGACCGCCGAAAAACTGTTTTTT. It yields the protein CASSPLQVGTAEKLFF.

With respect to this clonotype: This sequence may be a read error, since a much larger clone differs from it by one base. This chain uses TRBV15 with TRBJ2-7, with a possible D match to TRBD1 (6 bases). The V gene's germline CDR1 is LNHNV and CDR2 YYDKDF (reference sequence). The CDR3 extends over 15 amino acids. Trimming removed 0 bases at V and 0 bases at J, with 9 bases between. CDR3 sequence (DNA): TGTGCCACCAGCAGAGATCCGACAGGCTCCTACGAGCAGTACTTC. This encodes CATSRDPTGSYEQYF.

The chain uses TRBV11-2 and TRBJ2-5; D gene ambiguous. Deletions cut 0 bases from V and 5 bases from J, with 13 bases between. The germline gives CDR1 SGHAT, CDR2 FQNNGV. CDR3 length: 15 residues. The CDR3 DNA reads TGTGCCAGCAGCTTAGATCCCGCCGGGTGGGAGACCCAGTACTTC. It translates to CASSLDPAGWETQYF.

This clonotype was detected only a few times. The chain uses TRBV19 and TRBJ1-5, with unresolved D. Trimming stripped 6 bases from V and 7 bases from J, with 19 bases between. Germline loops: CDR1 LNHDA, CDR2 SQIVND (reference sequence). The CDR3 has 15 residues. CDR3 amino acids: CASRLSRRARQPQHF. In DNA, the CDR3 is TGTGCCAGTAGACTATCTCGTAGGGCCAGACAGCCCCAGCATTTT. The entire variable domain, with the rest obtained from reference TRBV19 and TRBJ1-5, is as follows: DGGITQSPKYLFRKEGQNVTLSCEQNLNHDAMYWYRQDPGQGLRLIYYSQIVNDFQKGDIAEGYSVSREKKESFPLTVTSAQKNPTAFYLCASRLSRRARQPQHFGDGTRLSIL.

For the CDR3, the DNA is TGTGCCAGCAGTTACCCCGGGACACCGAATGAAGCTTTCTTT. Residues: CASSYPGTPNEAFF. The rearrangement links TRBV6-5 to TRBJ1-1; maybe TRBD1 (6 bases). CDR1 and CDR2 (germline): MNHEY, SVGAGI. This CDR3 is built from 14 residues. Trimming removed 2 bases at V and 7 bases at J, with 14 bases between.

With regard to this clonotype: Germline and junction disagree at one end, which may indicate a read error. The chain couples TRBV4-3 to TRBJ1-6; D is uncertain. Germline CDR1 reads LGHNA; CDR2 reads YSLEER. The CDR3 loop spans 15 amino acids. The CDR3 sequence is CASSSTGDANLPLHF. The CDR3 coding sequence is TGCGCCAGCAGCTCCACGGGCGACGCCAATTTACCCCTCCACTTT.

The gene calls are TRBV7-2 and TRBJ1-1; D unresolved. In germline, CDR1 is SGHTA, CDR2 FQGNSA. V dropped 5 bases and J dropped 1 base, with 11 bases sitting between them. This CDR3 has 14 residues. CDR3 nucleotides: TGTGCCAGCAGCCAAAATCGGGGGAACACTGAAGCTTTCTTT. Translated: CASSQNRGNTEAFF.

V gene TRBV29-1 combines with J gene TRBJ1-1, with D possibly being TRBD1 (5 bases). CDR3 length equals 14 residues. V was shortened by 6 bases and J by 7 bases, with 21 bases between the two germline ends. Germline assignment: CDR1 SQVTM and CDR2 ANQGSEA. CDR3 nucleotides: TGCAGCGTCTTGGAGGGCAAGGGGACGAGTGAAGCTTTCTTT. Translating gives CSVLEGKGTSEAFF. The variable domain in full, completed from reference TRBV29-1 and TRBJ1-1, reads SAVISQKPSRDICQRGTSLTIQCQVDSQVTMMFWYRQQPGQSLTLIATANQGSEATYESGFVIDKFPISRPNLTFSTLTVSNMSPEDSSIYLCSVLEGKGTSEAFFGQGTRLTVV.

This rearrangement joins TRBV20-1 to TRBJ2-5; 8 bases match TRBD2. The germline V gene has CDR1 DFQATT and CDR2 SNEGSKA (reference sequence). This CDR3 has 12 residues. J lost 4 bases, V lost 3 bases, and 1 base had no gene match. Here the CDR3 DNA reads TGCAGTGCTAGGCTAGCGGGAGAGACCCAGTACTTC. It yields the protein CSARLAGETQYF.